This T cell receptor (beta chain) appears in the sequencing data of a study of blood T cell repertoires in COVID-19. Enrollment of patients from Seattle took place during active infection, with longitudinal follow-up. Authors' analysis steps: Amplifying reference gene primers gave estimates of nucleated cell counts. Only in-frame clones appear in the TCRdb table, and some are missing; sequencing was by immunoSEQ multiplex PCR. The V and J calls and clone size were taken over from that table, and D and trimming were inferred from the DNA. The sample consists of hundreds of thousands of clones, more than 80% of them appearing once. The CDR3 covers 15 residues. The ends lost 4 bases at V and 1 base at J; junction bases unmatched: 4. Germline CDR1 SGHRS, CDR2 YFSETQ.

The origin of this receptor is a woman in her twenties or thirties with COVID-19, enrolled during active disease. Sequencing input: peripheral blood. The genes are TRBV5-1 and TRBJ1-5; TRBD1 matches 8 bases. Here the CDR3 reads CASSLSGGSNQPQHF. The CDR3 DNA sequence: TGCGCCAGCAGCCTCTCAGGGGGCAGCAATCAGCCCCAGCATTTT.